Following are 31 T cell receptor beta chains from one sample sequenced in a study of control samples from healthy donors and cancer patients (dated by TCRdb to between 2020 and 2021). Library creation used the immunoSEQ multiplex PCR assay. This is the immuneACCESS table as TCRdb keeps it, with only in-frame sequences that have V and J called. A part of the clones is gone; compared with another copy, unresolved V genes explain less than half, and the rest is unexplained. The sample contains 150,000 to 180,000 clones, approximately 93% of them found a single time. The top ten clones comprise 5.7% of the sample. The sample comprised blood. The receptor source for this set is a middle-aged man in good health.

The V gene is TRBV6-1, the J gene TRBJ2-5; 7 positions agree with TRBD2. Losses at the gene ends were 3 bases for V and 5 bases for J; bases not matched to a gene: 9. The germline V gene encodes CDR1 MNHNS and CDR2 SASEGT. This CDR3 has 15 residues. This CDR3 is CASSDRDGRWETQYF. Here the CDR3 DNA reads TGTGCCAGCAGTGACCGGGACGGGAGGTGGGAGACCCAGTACTTC.

This rearrangement joins TRBV6-5 to TRBJ2-1; 11 bases are a match to TRBD2. The CDR3 sequence is 15 residues long. From germline, CDR1 is MNHEY and CDR2 SVGAGI. V trimming: 4 bases; J trimming: 3 bases; junction bases outside the gene matches: 2. The CDR3 region is CASSLGLADYNEQFF. As DNA, the CDR3 is TGTGCCAGCAGTTTGGGACTAGCGGACTACAATGAGCAGTTCTTC.

In the case of this clone: One end of the junction fails to match germline, which may point to a read error. This rearrangement joins TRBV7-2 to TRBJ2-3; tentatively, D is TRBD1 (7 bases). This CDR3 has 11 amino acids. In germline, CDR1 is SGHTA, CDR2 FQGNSA. In DNA, the CDR3 is TGTGCCAGCAGCTTAGCGCGGGACAGTTTTTTT. Protein: CASSLARDSFF.

The genes are TRBV30 and TRBJ1-2; a weak D match, TRBD1 (5 bases). Germline V gene data show CDR1 as GTSNPN and CDR2 as SVGIG (reference sequence). V lost 3 bases, J lost 3 bases, and 11 bases lay in between. This CDR3 comprises 13 residues. CDR3 region: CAWSGQGDYGYTF. The CDR3 DNA reads TGTGCCTGGAGCGGGCAGGGCGACTATGGCTACACCTTC.

CDR3 coding DNA: TGTGCCAGCAGCTTGCCGACAGGCCACGGTGGCTACACCTTC. It specifies CASSLPTGHGGYTF. This chain joins TRBV7-9 and TRBJ1-2, with D possibly TRBD1 on 6 matching bases. V was clipped by 3 bases and J by 7 bases, with 15 bases between them. Germline V gene data show CDR1 as SEHNR and CDR2 as FQNEAQ (reference sequence). The CDR3 is 14 residues long.

This chain joins TRBV11-2 and TRBJ2-2, with no clear D. The V end was cut by 5 bases, the J end by 6 bases, with 7 bases between. CDR1 and CDR2 from the germline V gene are SGHAT and FQNNGV. CDR3 size: 12 residues. The CDR3 region is CASSPGAGELFF. As DNA, the CDR3 is TGTGCCAGCAGCCCGGGTGCCGGGGAGCTGTTTTTT.

The chain uses TRBV4-1 and TRBJ2-7; D unclear. The V end was cut by 3 bases, the J end by 1 base, with 13 bases between. CDR3 length: 15 residues. Germline assignment: CDR1 MGHRA and CDR2 YSYEKL. CDR3 coding DNA: TGCGCCAGCAGCCACGGATACGACTCATCCTACGAGCAGTACTTC. As protein: CASSHGYDSSYEQYF.

This rearrangement joins TRBV5-5 to TRBJ1-2; D is uncertain. V lost 3 bases and J 1 base, leaving 22 bases between the germline ends. CDR3 length: 18 amino acids. The germline CDR1 and CDR2 sequences are SGHKS and YYEKEE (reference sequence). DNA of the CDR3: TGTGCCAGCAGCTGGACCCGGCCGACCGGTTCCCTTAACTATGGCTACACCTTC. It codes for CASSWTRPTGSLNYGYTF.

The CDR3 DNA is TGTGCCAGCAGCTTTAGCCAAATTCAGTACTTC. Translated: CASSFSQIQYF. This rearrangement joins TRBV7-2 to TRBJ2-4; no firm D call. V lost 3 bases and J 10 bases, leaving 7 bases between the germline ends. Germline values: CDR1 SGHTA, CDR2 FQGNSA. The CDR3 is 11 residues long.

The gene calls are TRBV30 and TRBJ1-6, with 10 nucleotides matching TRBD1. From germline, CDR1 is GTSNPN and CDR2 SVGIG (reference sequence). V shed 5 bases, J shed 14 bases, and the junction held 9 bases outside the gene matches. The CDR3 totals 13 residues. The CDR3 here is CAWRDRGLLALHF. The CDR3 region has the DNA TGTGCCTGGCGGGACAGGGGCTTGTTGGCCCTCCACTTT.

The chain joins TRBV6-6 to TRBJ2-7; D is ambiguous. The CDR3 is 16 residues long. Looked up from germline, CDR1 is MNHNY and CDR2 is SVGAGI (reference sequence). V lost 5 bases and J lost 3, with 20 bases in between. In nucleotides, the CDR3 is TGTGCCAGCAGTCCAGGACGAAACCAAATCATCTACGAGCAGTACTTC. It yields the protein CASSPGRNQIIYEQYF.

The rearrangement links TRBV4-3 to TRBJ1-3; no reliable D call. The CDR3 extends over 18 amino acids. Germline CDR1 is LGHNA and CDR2 is YSLEER. Trimming removed 0 bases at V and 0 bases at J, with 15 bases between. The CDR3 coding sequence is TGCGCCAGCAGCCAAGATCAGCGAGTGGGCGGCTCTGGAAACACCATATATTTT. Protein product: CASSQDQRVGGSGNTIYF.

The chain joins TRBV10-2 to TRBJ1-2; perhaps TRBD1 as D (5 bases). Looked up from germline, CDR1 is WSHSY and CDR2 is SAAADI. The germline V and J ends were trimmed by 2 bases and 8 bases, with 12 bases remaining between them. The CDR3 extends over 13 amino acids. CDR3 residues: CASSEHQGGGYTF. The CDR3 DNA follows: TGCGCCAGCAGTGAGCACCAGGGTGGCGGCTACACCTTC.

V and J are TRBV3-1 (or the pseudogene TRBV3-2) and TRBJ1-2; TRBD1 matches at 7 bases. Germline-derived CDR1 and CDR2 are LGHDT and YNNKEL (reference sequence). The CDR3 totals 16 residues. Germline trimming cut 4 bases from V and 7 bases from J; bases unmatched to any gene: 15. CDR3 loop: CASSLRTGSGGRGYTF. DNA of the CDR3: TGTGCCAGCAGCCTCCGGACCGGTTCAGGGGGACGTGGCTACACCTTC.

The J gene is TRBJ2-5, the V gene TRBV12-2. TRBV12-2 is shown as a pseudogene. This CDR3 is 15 amino acids long. This CDR3 is CASRLAGSGRETQYF. As DNA, the CDR3 is TGTGCAAGTCGCTTAGCGGGTTCGGGGCGAGAGACCCAGTACTTC.

There are a few counts of this clone. The rearrangement joins TRBV28 to TRBJ1-1; D might be TRBD1 (6 bases). Per germline, CDR1 MDHEN and CDR2 SYDVKM. Trimming left V 4 bases short and J 4 bases short, with 31 bases between. This CDR3 has 20 residues. The CDR3 region is CASSSLITGGRRAFSTEAFF. In DNA form, the CDR3 reads TGTGCCAGCAGTTCACTCATCACGGGGGGCAGACGGGCCTTCTCCACTGAAGCTTTCTTT.

The chain recombines TRBV27 with TRBJ2-1; TRBD2 is a possible D gene (5 bases). Germline V gene sequence: CDR1 MNHEY, CDR2 SMNVEV (reference sequence). This CDR3 has 14 amino acids. Deletions cut 6 bases from V and 4 bases from J, with 13 bases between. The DNA of the CDR3 is TGTGCCAGCAGGCCGGCAGGACTTTACAATGAGCAGTTCTTC. Its translation is CASRPAGLYNEQFF.

The chain has TRBV7-9 and TRBJ2-3; D unresolved. This CDR3 is 18 amino acids long. V was cut by 0 bases and J by 4 bases, with 20 bases left in between. CDR1 SEHNR and CDR2 FQNEAQ come from the germline V gene (reference sequence). In DNA form, the CDR3 reads TGTGCCAGCAGCTTAGCAAGCGTCGGCTCCGCTGGCGCAGATACGCAGTATTTT. Encoded protein: CASSLASVGSAGADTQYF. Full variable domain (outside the CDR3, taken from reference TRBV7-9 and TRBJ2-3): DTGVSQNPRHKITKRGQNVTFRCDPISEHNRLYWYRQTLGQGPEFLTYFQNEAQLEKSRLLSDRFSAERPKGSFSTLEIQRTEQGDSAMYLCASSLASVGSAGADTQYFGPGTRLTVL.

The chain combines TRBV27 with TRBJ2-2; no definite D call. The CDR3 contains 14 residues. Trimming shortened V by 4 bases and J by 5 bases, and 11 bases separated the two germline ends. Germline CDR1 reads MNHEY; CDR2 reads SMNVEV (reference sequence). The CDR3 protein is CASSSPGDTGELFF. DNA for the CDR3: TGTGCCAGCAGTTCCCCGGGTGATACCGGGGAGCTGTTTTTT.

The genes are TRBV10-2 and TRBJ2-7; 13 bases line up with TRBD2. Germline assignment: CDR1 WSHSY and CDR2 SAAADI. The length of the CDR3 is 14 residues. Germline trimming cut 9 bases from V and 3 bases from J; bases unmatched to any gene: 5. DNA for the CDR3: TGCGCCAGTAGGACTAGCGGGGGTGGCTACGAGCAGTACTTC. Translation: CASRTSGGGYEQYF.

The V and J genes are TRBV14 and TRBJ2-1; 8 bases match TRBD2. The CDR3 has 17 residues. V shed 4 bases and J 4 bases; nucleotides not matched to a gene: 12. Germline loops: CDR1 SGHDN, CDR2 FVKESK. The CDR3 nucleotides are TGTGCCAGCAGCCCATCTTTTTACCGCGGGGGGTACAATGAGCAGTTCTTC. This translates into CASSPSFYRGGYNEQFF.

The sample holds one count of this clone. The rearrangement links TRBV6-5 to TRBJ1-5; D possibly corresponds to TRBD1 (5 bases). Germline V gene sequence: CDR1 MNHEY, CDR2 SVGAGI. V was trimmed by 6 bases and J by 1 base, leaving 13 bases between them. The CDR3 length is 15 residues. CDR3 sequence (DNA): TGTGCCAGCAGGCGGGACCCCCGAAGCAATCAGCCCCAGCATTTT. Translated, it gives CASRRDPRSNQPQHF.

This rearrangement joins TRBV3-1 (or the pseudogene TRBV3-2) to TRBJ2-2; D unresolved. The CDR3 contains 14 residues. Trimming took 0 bases from V and 5 from J, leaving 7 bases between them. Germline V gene sequence: CDR1 LGHDT, CDR2 YNNKEL (reference sequence). CDR3 in DNA: TGTGCCAGCAGCCAAGACTGGGGAACCGGGGAGCTGTTTTTT. Protein sequence: CASSQDWGTGELFF.

This chain joins TRBV5-1 and TRBJ1-1; D remains unclear. Germline values: CDR1 SGHRS, CDR2 YFSETQ. The CDR3 is made up of 14 amino acids. With 4 bases removed from V and 2 bases from J, the gap between germline ends came to 12 bases. CDR3 residues: CASSPQAVNTEAFF. CDR3 bases: TGCGCCAGCAGCCCTCAGGCCGTAAACACTGAAGCTTTCTTT. Based on the CDR3 plus reference TRBV5-1 and TRBJ1-1, the full variable domain is KAGVTQTPRYLIKTRGQQVTLSCSPISGHRSVSWYQQTPGQGLQFLFEYFSETQRNKGNFPGRFSGRQFSNSRSEMNVSTLELGDSALYLCASSPQAVNTEAFFGQGTRLTVV.

This clone was counted once. The rearrangement uses TRBV28 and TRBJ1-3; no firm D call. This CDR3 is 16 amino acids long. With 2 bases removed from V and 2 bases from J, the gap between germline ends came to 13 bases. Per germline, CDR1 MDHEN and CDR2 SYDVKM. The CDR3 region has the DNA TGTGCCAGCAGTTTAAGGTCGGGATCCCCTGGAAACACCATATATTTT. Protein: CASSLRSGSPGNTIYF.

J is TRBJ2-4 and V is TRBV27; D may correspond to TRBD1 or TRBD2 (5 bases each). The V gene lost 8 bases and the J gene lost 1 base, with 24 bases spanning the gap. Germline V gives CDR1 MNHEY, CDR2 SMNVEV (reference sequence). The CDR3 sequence is 18 residues long. CDR3 protein: CASGTRPSRLVAKNIQYF. In DNA, the CDR3 is TGTGCCAGCGGGACGCGACCGTCTCGTCTGGTGGCCAAAAACATTCAGTACTTC.

The rearrangement joins TRBV3-1 (or the pseudogene TRBV3-2) to TRBJ2-4; D is perhaps TRBD1 (6 bases). The CDR3 is 17 residues long. Germline CDR1 reads LGHDT; CDR2 reads YNNKEL (reference sequence). V was shortened by 4 bases and J by 1 base, with 17 bases between the two germline ends. The CDR3 spells CASSRGQGSVAKNIQYF. CDR3 nucleotide sequence: TGTGCCAGCAGCCGAGGTCAGGGGAGTGTGGCCAAAAACATTCAGTACTTC.

This chain uses TRBV2 with TRBJ1-2; D is uncertain. V was trimmed by 5 bases and J by 8 bases, leaving 15 bases between them. The CDR3 consists of 13 residues. CDR1 and CDR2 from the germline V gene are SNHLY and FYNNEI. CDR3 coding DNA: TGTGCCAGCAGTCCGGACCCGATGCGAGGCTACACCTTC. Translated, it gives CASSPDPMRGYTF.

This chain links TRBV28 with TRBJ1-2, with 7 bases that match TRBD1. The V gene's germline CDR1 is MDHEN and CDR2 SYDVKM. This CDR3 comprises 14 residues. After removal of 4 bases from V and 2 bases from J, the junction contained 4 bases not matched to a gene. CDR3 sequence reads: CASSSQQGNYGYTF. In DNA, the CDR3 is TGTGCCAGCAGTTCGCAACAGGGGAACTATGGCTACACCTTC.

V is TRBV11-2 and J is TRBJ2-1, with D possibly matching TRBD1 (5 bases). Germline V gene data show CDR1 as SGHAT and CDR2 as FQNNGV. The CDR3 contains 16 residues. Trimming stripped 1 base from V and 2 bases from J, with 12 bases between. CDR3 DNA: TGTGCCAGCAGCTTAGGTGCAGGGCCTGCCTACAATGAGCAGTTCTTC. Its protein product is CASSLGAGPAYNEQFF. The full variable domain, its missing parts supplied by reference TRBV11-2 and TRBJ2-1, is EAGVAQSPRYKIIEKRQSVAFWCNPISGHATLYWYQQILGQGPKLLIQFQNNGVVDDSQLPKDRFSAERLKGVDSTLKIQPAKLEDSAVYLCASSLGAGPAYNEQFFGPGTRLTVL.

The J gene is TRBJ2-7, the V gene TRBV5-5, with a tentative D call TRBD2 (6 bases). V was clipped by 5 bases and J by 3 bases, with 15 bases between them. Germline V gene sequence: CDR1 SGHKS, CDR2 YYEKEE (reference sequence). The CDR3 runs to 14 residues. The CDR3: CASSSAGPRYEQYF. CDR3 in DNA: TGTGCCAGCAGTTCGGCGGGACCCCGCTACGAGCAGTACTTC.